This T cell receptor (beta chain) was retrieved from a study of blood T cell repertoires in COVID-19. Study as a whole: Both acute and convalescent COVID-19 samples were obtained from the United States, Italy and Spain. The cDNA or gDNA used as material had been derived from T cells, B-cell-depleted T cells, or PBMCs.

CDR1 LGHDT and CDR2 YNNKEL come from the germline V gene (reference sequence). V shed 4 bases, J shed 7 bases, and the junction held 7 bases outside the gene matches. The CDR3 length is 15 residues. Authors' analysis steps: Amplification from reference gene primers served as the basis for estimated nucleated cell counts. Profiled with immunoSEQ multiplex PCR; TCRdb holds only in-frame clones, not every one. D and trimming come from the DNA, and the V and J calls and clone size come from that table. The table includes 130,000 to 150,000 clones, about 84% detected once. This chain connects TRBV3-1 (or the pseudogene TRBV3-2) to TRBJ1-6, with TRBD1 identical over 7 bases. Material for sequencing was peripheral blood. The TCR comes from a woman aged 80 or older in a cohort sampled during active or convalescent COVID-19. The CDR3: CASSPRDRQNSPLHF. The CDR3 region has the DNA TGTGCCAGCAGCCCCCGGGACAGACAAAATTCACCCCTCCACTTT.